These 20 T cell receptor beta chains came from one sample sequenced in a study of CXCR3-negative and CXCR3-positive naive CD8 T cells. 5' RACE that incorporated UMI labels was used to prepare the TRB cDNA libraries. TCRdb reprocessed the 5' RACE reads, keeping one entry per CDR3 protein, no DNA. In all, the sample yields 40,000 to 50,000 distinct CDR3 sequences. The sample consisted of naive CXCR3- CD8+ T cells from blood. The sample's subset: CD45RO-CCR7+CD27+CD95- naive CD8+ T cells lacking CXCR3 (TNR3-). The origin of the receptors is a human donor in good health. Some clones in this sample may be carry-over from other donors' samples.

This rearrangement joins TRBV10-3 to TRBJ2-2; TCRdb lists TRBD1, though no DNA is available to test this call. CDR3 size: 15 residues. Germline values: CDR1 ENHRY, CDR2 SYGVKD. CDR3 in amino acids: CATKQQGKNTGELFF.

V and J are TRBV6-2 or TRBV6-3 and TRBJ2-7. The CDR3 is 14 amino acids. Per the germline V gene, CDR1 is MNHEY and CDR2 is SVGEGT. This chain's CDR3 is CASSYEAGPYEQYF.

The genes are TRBV5-1 and TRBJ2-2; TCRdb lists TRBD1, though no DNA is available to test this call. The CDR3 totals 13 residues. The germline gives CDR1 SGHRS, CDR2 YFSETQ. The CDR3 sequence: CASSFAGAGELFF. Full variable domain (missing parts from reference TRBV5-1 and TRBJ2-2): KAGVTQTPRYLIKTRGQQVTLSCSPISGHRSVSWYQQTPGQGLQFLFEYFSETQRNKGNFPGRFSGRQFSNSRSEMNVSTLELGDSALYLCASSFAGAGELFFGEGSRLTVL.

The chain is built from TRBV20-1 and TRBJ2-1; the D call of TRBD1 rests on TCRdb alone, since no DNA is present to check it. Per the germline V gene, CDR1 is DFQATT and CDR2 is SNEGSKA (reference sequence). This CDR3 spans 14 amino acids. The CDR3 region is CSARGEDRYNEQFF.

The chain has TRBV4-2 and TRBJ2-7; lacking DNA, the TRBD2 call made by TCRdb goes unchecked. This CDR3 spans 15 amino acids. Per germline, CDR1 LGHNA and CDR2 YNFKEQ. Here the CDR3 reads CASSQDSDGPYEQYF.

The CDR3 sequence: CASSYERGFYEQYF. The chain employs TRBV5-1 and TRBJ2-7. The CDR3 length is 14 residues. The germline CDR1 and CDR2 sequences are SGHRS and YFSETQ.

This chain connects TRBV9 to TRBJ2-1; the D gene TCRdb calls, TRBD1, cannot be checked with no DNA. Germline CDR1 and CDR2: SGDLS and YYNGEE. This CDR3 has 16 amino acids. The CDR3 spells CASSPPTGRSYNEQFF.

CDR3 residues: CASKLAAQETQYF. The chain has TRBV28 and TRBJ2-5; the D call from TCRdb, TRBD2, cannot be confirmed without DNA. CDR1 and CDR2 (germline): MDHEN, SYDVKM. The CDR3 sequence is 13 residues long.

This clonotype shows up as medium-sized by frequency. This rearrangement joins TRBV6-2 or TRBV6-3 to TRBJ2-7. The length of the CDR3 is 14 residues. CDR1 MNHEY and CDR2 SVGEGT come from the germline V gene. CDR3 region: CASSYGTDSYEQYF.

This rearrangement joins TRBV5-1 to TRBJ1-1; the TCRdb D gene call, TRBD1, has no DNA to confirm it. This CDR3 region has 16 residues. CDR1 is SGHRS and CDR2 is YFSETQ in the germline V gene. This CDR3 reads CASSLAYRDANTEAFF. Full variable domain (remainder filled in from reference TRBV5-1 and TRBJ1-1): KAGVTQTPRYLIKTRGQQVTLSCSPISGHRSVSWYQQTPGQGLQFLFEYFSETQRNKGNFPGRFSGRQFSNSRSEMNVSTLELGDSALYLCASSLAYRDANTEAFFGQGTRLTVV.

The chain carries TRBV5-1 and TRBJ1-1; TCRdb returns TRBD1, unconfirmable since there is no DNA. The CDR3 extends over 17 amino acids. Looked up from germline, CDR1 is SGHRS and CDR2 is YFSETQ. The CDR3 loop is CASSLGQGWEQGTEAFF.

CDR3 sequence: CASSLGTDNEQFF. The chain links TRBV5-1 to TRBJ2-1; there is no DNA to check the TCRdb D call of TRBD1. Per the germline V gene, CDR1 is SGHRS and CDR2 is YFSETQ. This CDR3 has 13 amino acids.

This chain joins TRBV7-6 and TRBJ1-3. CDR3 length: 14 amino acids. Germline assignment: CDR1 SGHVS and CDR2 FNYEAQ. The CDR3 sequence: CASSGATSGNTIYF.

This chain links TRBV12-3 or TRBV12-4 with TRBJ1-1. The CDR3 sequence is 12 residues long. CDR3: CASSLVNTEAFF.

The V call is TRBV7-3, the J call TRBJ2-1; TCRdb selects TRBD1, and the lack of DNA leaves this call unchecked. Per germline, CDR1 SGHTA and CDR2 FQGTGA. This CDR3 is 13 amino acids long. CDR3: CASSTTGPDEQFF.

The gene calls are TRBV7-2 and TRBJ2-1; without DNA, the TCRdb call of TRBD2 cannot be checked. Germline V lookup: CDR1 SGHTA, CDR2 FQGNSA. This CDR3 has 18 residues. The CDR3 protein is CASSLVPTGLAVYNEQFF.

The chain employs TRBV28 and TRBJ2-6; TCRdb reports TRBD1, a call that lacks DNA to check it against. This CDR3 contains 16 residues. Germline V gene lookup returns CDR1 MDHEN and CDR2 SYDVKM. This CDR3 reads CASSPGQPSGANVLTF. The whole variable domain, filled in from reference TRBV28 and TRBJ2-6, reads DVKVTQSSRYLVKRTGEKVFLECVQDMDHENMFWYRQDPGLGLRLIYFSYDVKMKEKGDIPEGYSVSREKKERFSLILESASTNQTSMYLCASSPGQPSGANVLTFGAGSRLTVL.

The gene calls are TRBV3-1 and TRBJ1-2; TCRdb selects TRBD1, and the lack of DNA leaves this call unchecked. The germline V gene has CDR1 LGHDT and CDR2 YNNKEL (reference sequence). This CDR3 is built from 14 residues. The CDR3 loop reads CASSQVGIWNGYTF.

The chain employs TRBV25-1 and TRBJ2-7; the D call from TCRdb, TRBD2, cannot be confirmed without DNA. The germline gives CDR1 MGHDK, CDR2 SYGVNS. The CDR3 is 15 residues long. The chain's CDR3 is CASSGTSGSTYEQYF.

CDR3 amino acids: CASSDGTSGGNEQFF. V and J are TRBV6-4 and TRBJ2-1; TCRdb indicates TRBD2, and absent DNA this call remains unverified. Germline V gives CDR1 MRHNA, CDR2 SNTAGT. The CDR3 sequence is 15 residues long.